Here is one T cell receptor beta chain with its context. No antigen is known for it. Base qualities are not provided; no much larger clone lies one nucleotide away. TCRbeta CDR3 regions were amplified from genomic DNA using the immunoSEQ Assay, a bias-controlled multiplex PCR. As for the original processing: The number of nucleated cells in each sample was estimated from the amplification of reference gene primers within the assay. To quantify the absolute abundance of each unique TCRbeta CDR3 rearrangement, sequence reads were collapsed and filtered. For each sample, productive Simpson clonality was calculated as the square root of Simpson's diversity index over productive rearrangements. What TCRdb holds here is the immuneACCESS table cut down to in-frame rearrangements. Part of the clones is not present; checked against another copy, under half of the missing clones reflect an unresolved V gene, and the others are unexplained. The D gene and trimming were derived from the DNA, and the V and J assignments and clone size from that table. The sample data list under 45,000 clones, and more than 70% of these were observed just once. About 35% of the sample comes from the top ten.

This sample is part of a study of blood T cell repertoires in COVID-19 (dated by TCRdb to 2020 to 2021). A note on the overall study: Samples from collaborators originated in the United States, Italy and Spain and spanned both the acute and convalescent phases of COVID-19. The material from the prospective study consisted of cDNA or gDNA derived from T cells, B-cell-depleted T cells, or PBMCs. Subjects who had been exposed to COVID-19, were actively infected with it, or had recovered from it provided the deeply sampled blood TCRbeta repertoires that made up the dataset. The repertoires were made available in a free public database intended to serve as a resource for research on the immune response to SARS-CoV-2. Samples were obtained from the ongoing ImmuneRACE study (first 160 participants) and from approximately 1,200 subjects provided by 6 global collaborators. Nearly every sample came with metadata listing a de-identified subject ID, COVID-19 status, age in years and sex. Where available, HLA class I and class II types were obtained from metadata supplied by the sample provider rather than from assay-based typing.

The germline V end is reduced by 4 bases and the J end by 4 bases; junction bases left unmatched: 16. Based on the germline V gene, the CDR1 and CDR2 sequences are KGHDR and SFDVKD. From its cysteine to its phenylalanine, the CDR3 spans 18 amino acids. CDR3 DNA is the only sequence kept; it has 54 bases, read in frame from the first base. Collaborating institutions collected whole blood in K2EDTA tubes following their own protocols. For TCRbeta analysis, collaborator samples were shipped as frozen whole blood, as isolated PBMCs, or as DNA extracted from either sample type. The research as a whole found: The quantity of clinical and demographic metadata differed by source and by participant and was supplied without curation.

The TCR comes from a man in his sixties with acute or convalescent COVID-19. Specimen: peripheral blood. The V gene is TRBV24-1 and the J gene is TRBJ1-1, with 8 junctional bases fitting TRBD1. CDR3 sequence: CATSEQNQKDRGGTEAFF. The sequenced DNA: TGTGCCACCAGTGAACAGAACCAGAAAGACAGGGGAGGCACTGAAGCTTTCTTT.